This TCR beta chain emerged from a study of human T cells and chemical hapten exposure. Time point reported: patch test 2, 6 weeks after DPC sensitization. The sample's treatment: therapeutic diphenylcyclopropenone sensitization with weekly scalp DPC. At patch-test visits, sampling came before the patch test. Alopecia patients between 18 and 70 years old and suitable for DPC were used as donors. Researchers extracted total RNA from unfractionated whole blood. This clonotype rates as medium-sized. TCRdb re-called the RACE reads with MiXCR, one entry per CDR3 protein. The sample has about 84,000 distinct CDR3 sequences, 10% seen once. Per the germline V gene, CDR1 is ENHRY and CDR2 is SYGVKD. This CDR3 is built from 13 residues.

Specimen: whole blood, collected in connection with sensitization to the hapten diphenylcyclopropenone (DPC). The V call is TRBV10-3, the J call TRBJ2-3; no clear D. The origin of this receptor is a woman aged 50 to 65 with alopecia areata. Some clones in this sample may be carry-over from other donors' samples. The CDR3 is CALKAGSTDTQYF. The CDR3 nucleotides are TGTGCGCTCAAGGCAGGTTCCACAGATACGCAGTATTTT.